Each of the 3 T cell receptor beta chains below was sequenced from the same sample in a study of T cell clonality in common variable immunodeficiency. TCRdb's table, derived via immunoSEQ multiplex PCR, lists solely in-frame clones and lacks some. Altogether roughly 51,000 clones were found in the sample, and no singletons occur. Material for sequencing was peripheral blood mononuclear cells. The receptors come from a person aged 18-70 years in good health.

This clone was recorded at least ten times. The DNA read from the CDR3 is TGTGCCAGCAGCTTCGGTGAG. This gives the protein CASSFGE. The full CDR3 protein reads CASSFGEQFF. The chain links TRBV7-9 to TRBJ2-1; D gene uncertain. With the read ending 3 residues before the CDR3 end, the germline J gene is used to fill in that end. The CDR3 runs to 10 residues. Trimming left V 3 bases short and J 9 bases short, with 3 bases between. The germline gives CDR1 SEHNR, CDR2 FQNEAQ (reference sequence).

This clone came up many times. The sequence runs out 3 residues before the end of the CDR3; the remainder is reconstructed from the germline J gene. The chain links TRBV12-5 to TRBJ2-1; 12 nucleotides match TRBD2. Germline loops: CDR1 LGHNT, CDR2 FRNRAP. The CDR3 is made up of 17 amino acids. The V and J ends lost 0 bases and 5 bases, in that order; junction bases with no gene match: 5. This CDR3 reads CASGLVWTSGDDNEQFF. Incomplete CDR3 DNA: TGTGCTAGTGGTTTGGTCTGGACTAGCGGGGATGACAATGAG.

In its sample, this clone was seen many times. The read ends 3 residues before the CDR3 terminus; that terminus is restored from the germline J gene. The chain carries TRBV20-1 and TRBJ2-3, with 7 bases fitting TRBD1. Germline V lookup: CDR1 DFQATT, CDR2 SNEGSKA (reference sequence). This CDR3 is built from 11 residues. The CDR3 reads CSARGGQTQYF. CDR3 DNA (partial): TGCAGTGCTAGAGGGGGACAGACG.